Listed below are T cell receptor beta chains from one sample, sequenced in a study of cytomegalovirus exposure and HLA in healthy donors. Only in-frame clones appear in the TCRdb table, and some are missing; sequencing was by immunoSEQ multiplex PCR. This sample has about 110,000 clones, with 82% found just once. Sequences were obtained from PBMCs. These receptors came from a man aged 25-45 years in good health and CMV-seropositive. The CDR3 runs from the conserved cysteine through the conserved F or W. D genes are given only for firm matches. Expanded clones get a size class; other rows say once, few or many, or leave the size out.

v_call	clone_size	j_call	d_call	cdr3_nt	cdr3_aa
TRBV18	-	TRBJ1-2	TRBD1	TGTGCCAGCTCCCAGAGACAGGGGGAAGGTAGCTACACCTTC	CASSQRQGEGSYTF
TRBV5-6	-	TRBJ1-1	TRBD1	TGTGCCAGCAGCTTGGCCCGGGACAGGGAGACTTTCTTT	CASSLARDRETFF
TRBV30	-	TRBJ1-2	-	TGTGCCTGGAGTGGAACAGGAGATGGCTACACCTTC	CAWSGTGDGYTF
TRBV7-8	few	TRBJ1-5	-	TGTGCCAGCAGCTTAAATCAACGGGGAGCGCAGAATCAGCCCCAGCATTTT	CASSLNQRGAQNQPQHF
TRBV6-4	-	TRBJ1-1	-	TGTGCCAGCAGTGAGCAGGGGAACACTGAAGCTTTCTTT	CASSEQGNTEAFF
TRBV6-1	-	TRBJ1-2	-	TGTGCCAGCTACTCCGGGACGGGGGAGTATGGCTACACCTTC	CASYSGTGEYGYTF
TRBV5-6	-	TRBJ1-5	TRBD1	TGTGCCAGCAGCTTGGCTGGACAGGAGATTTATAGCAATCAGCCCCAGCATTTT	CASSLAGQEIYSNQPQHF
TRBV2	-	TRBJ1-2	-	TGTGCCAGCAGGGGCCTTAACTATGGCTACACCTTC	CASRGLNYGYTF
TRBV13	-	TRBJ2-5	TRBD2	TGTGCCAGCAGCTCCCGACTAGCAGAGACCCAGTACTTC	CASSSRLAETQYF
TRBV5-1	-	TRBJ2-2	-	TGCGCCAGCAATAACAGGGCGAACACCGGGGAGCTGTTTTTT	CASNNRANTGELFF
TRBV2	-	TRBJ2-4	-	TGTGCCAGCAGTGATAGAAACAGTCAGTACTTC	CASSDRNSQYF
TRBV5-4	-	TRBJ2-7	TRBD2	TGTGCCAGCAGCTACACTAGCGGGGGTTCCTACGAGCAGTACTTC	CASSYTSGGSYEQYF
TRBV5-1	-	TRBJ1-1	-	TGCGCCAGCAGCTTGGCCGCCAGAATGAACACTGAAGCTTTCTTT	CASSLAARMNTEAFF
TRBV5-4	few	TRBJ1-2	TRBD1	TGTGCCAGCAGCGCGACAGGGACCTACTATGGCTACACCTTC	CASSATGTYYGYTF
TRBV29-1	-	TRBJ1-1	-	TGCAGCGTTGTACAGAGAGCGAACACTGAAGCTTTCTTT	CSVVQRANTEAFF
TRBV30	-	TRBJ2-7	-	TGTGCCTGGAGTCCCGGTATGGGGGCGAGCTACGAGCAGTACTTC	CAWSPGMGASYEQYF
TRBV19	-	TRBJ1-6	-	TGTGCCAGTAGTCCAGGACATCAGTTGAGTTCACCCCTCCACTTT	CASSPGHQLSSPLHF